Below are 8 T cell receptor beta chains sequenced from a single sample in a study of cytomegalovirus exposure and HLA in healthy donors. The PCR made use of 60 Vbeta and 13 Jbeta primers. Produced via immunoSEQ multiplex PCR; TCRdb's table is partial and in-frame only. The top ten clones hold roughly 2.4% of a sample with 95,000 to 150,000 clones, about 86% of them seen once. The sequenced sample consisted of PBMCs. The receptors were sampled from a woman in her thirties or forties in good health and CMV-seronegative.

The chain links TRBV5-8 to TRBJ1-2, with 9 bases identical to TRBD1. The V and J ends lost 2 bases and 5 bases, in that order; junction bases with no gene match: 10. The CDR3 contains 16 residues. CDR1 is SGHTS and CDR2 is YDEGEE in the germline V gene. CDR3 residues: CASSFRIGQGRYGYTF. CDR3 nucleotide sequence: TGTGCCAGCAGCTTCCGTATCGGACAGGGGCGGTATGGCTACACCTTC.

This clone was seen a handful of times. This rearrangement joins TRBV21-1 to TRBJ1-2; the table's D call of TRBD1 was not tested on the DNA. TRBV21-1 is tagged as a pseudogene. The CDR3 runs to 14 residues. The CDR3 DNA follows: TGTGCCAGCAGCAAAGAGGGGACAGGGGGTGGCTACACCTTC. Translated, it gives CASSKEGTGGGYTF.

The CDR3 loop reads CASSLYRFVAFF. The DNA of the CDR3 is TGTGCCAGCAGTTTATACAGGTTTGTAGCTTTCTTT. This rearrangement joins TRBV28 to TRBJ1-1, with D possibly being TRBD1 (5 bases). Trimming removed 1 base from V and 10 bases from J, with 10 bases in between. The CDR3 totals 12 residues. Germline loops: CDR1 MDHEN, CDR2 SYDVKM.

The V and J genes are TRBV11-2 and TRBJ2-7; D is unclear. The germline V gene has CDR1 SGHAT and CDR2 FQNNGV. V gave up 3 bases and J gave up 4 bases, with 10 bases separating them. CDR3 size: 13 residues. The CDR3 DNA reads as TGTGCCAGCAGCTTGAGTAGAGCTTACGAGCAGTACTTC. As protein: CASSLSRAYEQYF.

The CDR3 loop is CASSFGQVISNTEAFF. In DNA, the CDR3 is TGTGCCAGCAGCTTCGGACAGGTGATATCGAACACTGAAGCTTTCTTT. The J gene is TRBJ1-1, the V gene TRBV11-2; 7 bases align to TRBD1. CDR1 is SGHAT and CDR2 is FQNNGV in the germline V gene. The length of the CDR3 is 16 residues. Unmatched junction bases numbered 8, after V lost 3 bases and J lost 1 base.

The J gene is TRBJ2-5, the V gene TRBV18; 7 bases match TRBD2. After removal of 4 bases from V and 4 bases from J, the junction contained 18 bases not matched to a gene. The CDR3 spans 18 residues. Germline V lookup: CDR1 KGHSH, CDR2 LQKENI. This chain's CDR3 is CASSHYPGLSRGGETQYF. The CDR3 nucleotides are TGTGCCAGCTCACATTATCCTGGACTCTCACGCGGGGGAGAGACCCAGTACTTC. The variable domain in full, completed from reference TRBV18 and TRBJ2-5, reads NAGVMQNPRHLVRRRGQEARLRCSPMKGHSHVYWYRQLPEEGLKFMVYLQKENIIDESGMPKERFSAEFPKEGPSILRIQQVVRGDSAAYFCASSHYPGLSRGGETQYFGPGTRLLVL.

The V and J genes are TRBV19 and TRBJ2-1; possibly TRBD2 for D (5 bases). The CDR3 sequence is 15 residues long. The V gene lost 1 base and the J gene lost 9 bases, with 16 bases spanning the gap. Germline CDR1 is LNHDA and CDR2 is SQIVND (reference sequence). CDR3 nucleotides: TGTGCCAGTAGTATAGGAGGCGGACTCTGGAGTGAGCAGTTCTTC. This sequence encodes CASSIGGGLWSEQFF.

This chain connects TRBV15 to TRBJ1-2, with 9 nucleotides matching TRBD1. The CDR3 runs 20 residues. Germline V CDR1 and CDR2: LNHNV, YYDKDF (reference sequence). V shed 0 bases, J shed 4 bases, and the junction held 18 bases outside the gene matches. CDR3 sequence: CATSRDKIWDRAGESYGYTF. The DNA for the CDR3 is TGTGCCACCAGCAGAGATAAGATTTGGGACAGGGCAGGGGAAAGCTATGGCTACACCTTC.